This T cell receptor (beta chain) was retrieved from a study of beta chain features in type 1 diabetes. Overall study findings and caveats: For patients and controls alike, PCR might favor shorter templates to the same degree. Patients with Type 1 diabetes showed moderately but significantly shorter TCRB CDR3s in all four CD4+ subsets. cDNA-based sequencing might over-represent cells highly expressing TCR.

Expressed TCRB transcripts were sequenced after all isolated RNA was converted to cDNA. Some clones are missing from TCRdb's copy, which holds only in-frame ones; the method was immunoSEQ multiplex PCR. The profile shows about 370,000 clones, 8.5% to 10% of them singletons. Regarding this clone: The antigen is undetermined.

Source material: central memory CD4+ T cells from blood. The sequence was collected from a man aged 25 to 40 with type 1 diabetes.

CDR3 nucleotide sequence: TGTGCCAGCAGGACACTTTCCACTCGGGGGGGCGGCTACACCTTC. Translated, it gives CASRTLSTRGGGYTF. The rearrangement joins TRBV27 to TRBJ1-2, with D maybe TRBD1 (6 bases). The V end was cut by 6 bases, the J end by 8 bases, with 22 bases between. Germline values: CDR1 MNHEY, CDR2 SMNVEV (reference sequence). This CDR3 is built from 15 residues.